The 16 T cell receptor beta chains below were found in one sample sequenced in a study of blood T cell repertoires in COVID-19 (TCRdb year 2020). Library preparation used the immunoSEQ multiplex PCR assay. TCRdb's version of the immuneACCESS table is confined to in-frame rearrangements and falls short of the full clone set. An unresolved V gene accounts for under half of the shortfall where checked; the remainder is of unknown origin. The sample profile shows 200,000 to 250,000 clones; 80% to 90% of them were found once. Of the sample, around 3.7% is held by the ten largest clones. Source material: PBMCs or T cells enriched from blood (not recorded which). The origin of the receptors is a woman younger than 45 who had been exposed to COVID-19.

J is TRBJ2-3 and V is TRBV9; possible D gene TRBD2, 5 bases. From germline, CDR1 is SGDLS and CDR2 YYNGEE. The CDR3 is made up of 15 amino acids. Trimming stripped 2 bases from V and 4 bases from J, with 14 bases between. CDR3 sequence reads: CASSVLDSRPDTQYF. CDR3 nucleotide sequence: TGTGCCAGCAGCGTTTTGGACTCCCGGCCAGATACGCAGTATTTT.

The rearrangement links TRBV20-1 to TRBJ2-1; 8 bases map to TRBD2. CDR1 DFQATT and CDR2 SNEGSKA come from the germline V gene (reference sequence). The V gene end was trimmed by 3 bases and the J gene end by 5 bases; junction bases not matched to a gene: 15. The CDR3 totals 17 residues. CDR3 nucleotide sequence: TGCAGTGCTAGTTTATTAGCGGGAACGGGCCTCCACAATGAGCAGTTCTTC. This sequence encodes CSASLLAGTGLHNEQFF.

The chain carries TRBV5-5 and TRBJ2-1, with 10 bases lining up with TRBD2. J gave up 2 bases and V 4 bases, and 3 bases lay outside the gene matches. The V gene's germline CDR1 is SGHKS and CDR2 YYEKEE (reference sequence). The CDR3 has 15 amino acids. This CDR3 reads CASSGAGGPYNEQFF. In nucleotides, the CDR3 is TGTGCCAGCAGCGGAGCGGGAGGGCCCTACAATGAGCAGTTCTTC.

The J gene is TRBJ1-1, the V gene TRBV19; D uncertain. V was clipped by 3 bases and J by 4 bases, with 12 bases between them. CDR1 and CDR2 from the germline V gene are LNHDA and SQIVND (reference sequence). The CDR3 totals 14 residues. The chain's CDR3 is CASSMEGWGTEAFF. In nucleotides, the CDR3 is TGTGCCAGTAGTATGGAGGGATGGGGCACTGAAGCTTTCTTT. Full variable domain (rest looked up from reference TRBV19 and TRBJ1-1): DGGITQSPKYLFRKEGQNVTLSCEQNLNHDAMYWYRQDPGQGLRLIYYSQIVNDFQKGDIAEGYSVSREKKESFPLTVTSAQKNPTAFYLCASSMEGWGTEAFFGQGTRLTVV.

The chain combines TRBV21-1 with TRBJ2-2; the D call of TRBD1 is as the table states it, not checked on the DNA. TRBV21-1 represents a pseudogene. This CDR3 comprises 18 residues. In DNA, the CDR3 is TGTGCCAGCAGCAAAGCCCCATCGACAGGGTGGGGACCCGGGGAGCTGTTTTTT. Its protein product is CASSKAPSTGWGPGELFF.

In its sample, this clone was seen once. The V call is TRBV5-1, the J call TRBJ1-1, with 7 bases aligning to TRBD1. V dropped 4 bases and J dropped 6; count of bases not matched to a gene: 12. CDR1 and CDR2 (germline): SGHRS, YFSETQ. CDR3 length: 15 residues. CDR3 nucleotides: TGCGCCAGCAGCGAACAGGGGCCCGGGGGGGCTGAAGCTTTCTTT. Protein sequence: CASSEQGPGGAEAFF.

The chain uses TRBV15 and TRBJ1-3, with 7 bases lining up with TRBD1. There are 17 residues in the CDR3. CDR1 and CDR2 from the germline V gene are LNHNV and YYDKDF (reference sequence). V dropped 0 bases and J dropped 2; count of bases not matched to a gene: 7. Written as DNA, the CDR3 is TGTGCCACCAGCAGAGATACAGGGGTTTATACTGGAAACACCATATATTTT. It codes for CATSRDTGVYTGNTIYF.

This rearrangement joins TRBV6-5 to TRBJ2-7; D is perhaps TRBD2 (6 bases). This CDR3 is 15 amino acids long. Germline CDR1 MNHEY, CDR2 SVGAGI. V lost 6 bases and J lost 5, with 20 bases in between. In DNA, the CDR3 is TGTGCCAGCAGACTCGGGATCGGGAGTAGTAACGAGCAGTACTTC. The encoded protein is CASRLGIGSSNEQYF.

The chain is built from TRBV9 and TRBJ2-7; D remains unclear. V lost 0 bases to trimming and J lost 0 bases, with 10 bases between them. From germline, CDR1 is SGDLS and CDR2 YYNGEE. The CDR3 runs 15 residues. CDR3 in amino acids: CASSVGPDFSYEQYF. CDR3 bases: TGTGCCAGCAGCGTAGGCCCTGACTTCTCCTACGAGCAGTACTTC.

The CDR3 DNA sequence: TGTGCCAGCCGAGGCACAGGGGCCGGGATCACCGGGGAGCTGTTTTTT. Translation: CASRGTGAGITGELFF. This chain connects TRBV2 to TRBJ2-2; TRBD1 matches 7 bases. The CDR3 runs 16 residues. Germline V gene sequence: CDR1 SNHLY, CDR2 FYNNEI. After removal of 8 bases from V and 4 bases from J, the junction contained 13 bases not matched to a gene.

The chain combines TRBV7-2 with TRBJ2-1, with 10 bases fitting TRBD2. CDR3 size: 16 residues. Germline CDR1 SGHTA, CDR2 FQGNSA. V was pared by 3 bases and J by 6 bases, with 8 bases of the junction left unmatched. The CDR3: CASSLGGSGRGNEQFF. DNA for the CDR3: TGTGCCAGCAGCTTGGGAGGGAGCGGGAGGGGCAATGAGCAGTTCTTC.

The chain has TRBV9 and TRBJ2-2; D unresolved. V was clipped by 0 bases and J by 6 bases, with 6 bases between them. Germline loops: CDR1 SGDLS, CDR2 YYNGEE. The CDR3 loop spans 13 amino acids. This chain's CDR3 is CASSVGISGELFF. As DNA, the CDR3 is TGTGCCAGCAGCGTAGGTATCTCCGGGGAGCTGTTTTTT.

The V and J genes are TRBV2 and TRBJ2-4; TRBD2 agrees at 8 bases. The trim removed 4 bases at V and 3 bases at J, leaving 2 bases unmatched. The CDR3 totals 14 residues. The germline gives CDR1 SNHLY, CDR2 FYNNEI. The DNA of the CDR3 is TGTGCCAGCAGTGGTCTAGCGGGCAAAAACATTCAGTACTTC. It yields the protein CASSGLAGKNIQYF.

V usage is TRBV12-5 and J usage is TRBJ1-2; tentatively, D is TRBD1 (5 bases). The CDR3 is 18 residues long. Germline-derived CDR1 and CDR2 are LGHNT and FRNRAP. Trimming stripped 1 base from V and 0 bases from J, with 18 bases between. The CDR3 loop reads CASGLALASRASNYGYTF. Here the CDR3 DNA reads TGTGCTAGTGGTTTGGCCTTGGCTTCCAGGGCCTCTAACTATGGCTACACCTTC.

The chain is built from TRBV2 and TRBJ2-7; D is possibly TRBD2 (6 bases). V shed 3 bases and J shed 2 bases, with 8 bases lying between them. CDR1 and CDR2 from the germline V gene are SNHLY and FYNNEI. The CDR3 runs 13 residues. CDR3 DNA sequence: TGTGCCAGCAGTGAGGGGGGAACCTACGAGCAGTACTTC. This codes for CASSEGGTYEQYF.

The chain carries TRBV24-1 and TRBJ1-4; 11 bases map to TRBD1. The CDR3 has 12 residues. After removal of 10 bases from V and 8 bases from J, the junction contained 2 bases not matched to a gene. In germline, CDR1 is KGHDR, CDR2 SFDVKD. This CDR3 is CATGQGGEKLFF. The CDR3 DNA reads TGTGCCACGGGACAGGGGGGGGAAAAACTGTTTTTT.